A single sample is the source of the 31 T cell receptor beta chains below, sequenced in a study of cytomegalovirus exposure and HLA in healthy donors. PCR involved 60 Vbeta and 13 Jbeta primers. Data came from immunoSEQ multiplex PCR; TCRdb stores just in-frame clones and leaves some out. The profile shows 95,000 to 120,000 clones, 67% of them singletons. Sequencing was performed on PBMCs. The receptors come from a man in his late teens or twenties in good health and CMV-seropositive.

The CDR3 loop reads CASSLGSGYEQYF. The CDR3 coding sequence is TGTGCCAGCAGCTTGGGGTCGGGGTACGAGCAGTACTTC. The rearrangement uses TRBV5-4 and TRBJ2-7, with D perhaps TRBD2 (5 bases). CDR1 and CDR2 from the germline V gene are SGHNT and YYREEE (reference sequence). This CDR3 has 13 residues. V lost 0 bases to trimming and J lost 4 bases, with 8 bases between them.

The rearrangement uses TRBV19 and TRBJ2-2, with D possibly matching TRBD2 (7 bases). The V end was cut by 3 bases, the J end by 4 bases, with 18 bases between. This CDR3 comprises 17 residues. CDR1 is LNHDA and CDR2 is SQIVND in the germline V gene (reference sequence). DNA of the CDR3: TGTGCCAGTAGTATTCGCGGGGGCAAGACGGGCACCGGGGAGCTGTTTTTT. Residues: CASSIRGGKTGTGELFF.

This clone came up once. The V and J genes are TRBV21-1 and TRBJ2-7; TRBD1, the table's D call, lacks a check against the DNA. TRBV21-1 has pseudogene status. The CDR3 length is 14 residues. The CDR3 region is CASSKAGATYEQYV. The CDR3 coding sequence is TGTGCCAGCAGCAAAGCTGGGGCTACCTACGAGCAGTACGTC.

A single count supports this clone. The V call is TRBV5-1, the J call TRBJ2-5, with 7 bases lining up with TRBD2. Germline CDR1 is SGHRS and CDR2 is YFSETQ. This CDR3 region has 18 residues. V shed 0 bases and J 4 bases; nucleotides not matched to a gene: 15. Here the CDR3 reads CASSLGPPSGGSGETQYF. CDR3 bases: TGCGCCAGCAGCTTGGGGCCGCCCTCGGGGGGATCTGGAGAGACCCAGTACTTC.

The chain joins TRBV7-2 to TRBJ1-5, with 7 bases matching TRBD1. V was pared by 4 bases and J by 1 base, with 7 bases of the junction left unmatched. There are 16 residues in the CDR3. Germline-derived CDR1 and CDR2 are SGHTA and FQGNSA. Here the CDR3 reads CASSSQQGMSNQPQHF. The CDR3 DNA reads TGTGCCAGCAGCTCGCAACAGGGGATGAGCAATCAGCCCCAGCATTTT.

In this sample, this clone turned up a few times. V usage is TRBV11-2 and J usage is TRBJ1-3; 10 bases line up with TRBD1. The CDR3 loop spans 16 amino acids. From germline, CDR1 is SGHAT and CDR2 FQNNGV. The V and J ends lost 7 bases and 2 bases, in that order; junction bases with no gene match: 8. In DNA, the CDR3 is TGTGCCAGCAAATTAGCGGGGACAGGGGCTGGAAACACCATATATTTT. Amino acid sequence: CASKLAGTGAGNTIYF.

The J gene is TRBJ1-2, the V gene TRBV5-1; possible D gene TRBD1, 5 bases. The CDR3 sequence is 13 residues long. Trimming removed 0 bases at V and 7 bases at J, with 10 bases between. Germline assignment: CDR1 SGHRS and CDR2 YFSETQ. The CDR3 nucleotides read TGCGCCAGCAGCTTGGAAAGGGGCCGTGGCTACACCTTC. It codes for CASSLERGRGYTF.

This rearrangement joins TRBV28 to TRBJ1-5; D is undetermined. CDR3 length: 14 residues. Germline loops: CDR1 MDHEN, CDR2 SYDVKM. V dropped 6 bases and J dropped 0 bases, with 9 bases sitting between them. In DNA, the CDR3 is TGTGCCAGCAGAGGAGGCGTTAGCAATCAGCCCCAGCATTTT. It translates to CASRGGVSNQPQHF.

This clone turned up a few times. V is TRBV6-5 and J is TRBJ1-2; TRBD1 agrees at 7 bases. Germline V gene sequence: CDR1 MNHEY, CDR2 SVGAGI. The CDR3 sequence is 15 residues long. The J segment lost 4 bases and the V segment lost 0 bases, leaving 5 bases of the junction unmatched. The CDR3 loop reads CASSYSGGAIYGYTF. The CDR3 coding sequence is TGTGCCAGCAGTTACTCAGGGGGCGCGATCTATGGCTACACCTTC.

The rearrangement uses TRBV25-1 and TRBJ1-2, with 7 bases matching TRBD1. The CDR3 spans 13 residues. Germline trimming cut 6 bases from V and 3 bases from J; bases unmatched to any gene: 4. CDR1 and CDR2 (germline): MGHDK, SYGVNS. DNA of the CDR3: TGTGCCAGCAGGAGTCAGGGGGACTATGGCTACACCTTC. Its protein is CASRSQGDYGYTF.

In its sample, this clone was seen a few times. At one boundary the junction diverges from the germline segment, which might be a read error. The chain joins TRBV2 to TRBJ2-2; 11 bases are a match to TRBD2. There are 17 residues in the CDR3. Germline values: CDR1 SNHLY, CDR2 FYNNEI. DNA of the CDR3: TGTGCCAGCAGCGAAGAATTGGGACTAGCGGTATTGGGGGAGCTGTTTTTT. Its translation is CASSEELGLAVLGELFF.

This clone came up a few times. V usage is TRBV6-5 and J usage is TRBJ2-1; a possible D gene is TRBD2 (6 bases). CDR1 is MNHEY and CDR2 is SVGAGI in the germline V gene. Deletions cut 6 bases from V and 6 bases from J, with 18 bases between. CDR3 length equals 15 residues. This CDR3 reads CASSPTRAGGNEQFF. The CDR3 coding sequence is TGTGCCAGCAGCCCGACTAGGGCTGGGGGCAATGAGCAGTTCTTC.

This clone was counted a few times. This chain connects TRBV11-3 to TRBJ2-3; no firm D call. V was clipped by 3 bases and J by 1 base, with 8 bases between them. Germline assignment: CDR1 SGHNT and CDR2 YENEEA. The length of the CDR3 is 14 residues. The DNA for the CDR3 is TGTGCCAGCAGCTTTCCGGGTGGCACAGATACGCAGTATTTT. Translated, it gives CASSFPGGTDTQYF. Full variable domain (outside the CDR3, taken from reference TRBV11-3 and TRBJ2-3): EAGVVQSPRYKIIEKKQPVAFWCNPISGHNTLYWYLQNLGQGPELLIRYENEEAVDDSQLPKDRFSAERLKGVDSTLKIQPAELGDSAVYLCASSFPGGTDTQYFGPGTRLTVL.

This rearrangement joins TRBV4-1 to TRBJ1-5; D gene uncertain. Trimming took 2 bases from V and 2 from J, leaving 10 bases between them. Germline V gives CDR1 MGHRA, CDR2 YSYEKL. The CDR3 extends over 15 amino acids. This chain's CDR3 is CASSQHERGNQPQHF. Written as DNA, the CDR3 is TGCGCCAGCAGCCAACACGAGAGGGGCAATCAGCCCCAGCATTTT.

This clone was seen only a few times. The V gene is TRBV6-6, the J gene TRBJ2-7, with TRBD1 identical over 8 bases. The CDR3 extends over 14 amino acids. Germline CDR1 is MNHNY and CDR2 is SVGAGI (reference sequence). With V trimmed by 4 bases and J by 0 bases, 2 bases remained unmatched. This CDR3 is CASSFGQGSYEQYV. DNA of the CDR3: TGTGCCAGCAGTTTTGGACAGGGCTCCTACGAGCAGTACGTC.

This clone was observed a single time. Within the sample, other DNA sequences also encode this same CDR3. The J gene is TRBJ1-1, the V gene TRBV28; possible D gene TRBD1, 5 bases. Trimming took off 8 bases at V and 0 bases at J, with 10 bases between the two ends. The CDR3 totals 13 residues. Germline V CDR1 and CDR2: MDHEN, SYDVKM. CDR3 protein: CASLGGLNTEAFF. The CDR3 DNA is TGTGCCAGCTTGGGGGGGTTGAACACTGAAGCTTTCTTT.

The chain uses TRBV5-4 and TRBJ2-5; D might be TRBD2 (6 bases). This CDR3 contains 14 residues. V was trimmed by 1 base and J by 4 bases, leaving 11 bases between them. Germline-derived CDR1 and CDR2 are SGHNT and YYREEE (reference sequence). CDR3 sequence reads: CASSLFVGGETQYF. As DNA, the CDR3 is TGTGCCAGCAGCTTGTTTGTGGGAGGAGAGACCCAGTACTTC.

V gene TRBV5-5 combines with J gene TRBJ2-2; 9 bases agree with TRBD1. The germline gives CDR1 SGHKS, CDR2 YYEKEE (reference sequence). This CDR3 is 15 amino acids long. Germline trimming cut 2 bases from V and 6 bases from J; bases unmatched to any gene: 5. The CDR3, as DNA: TGTGCCAGCAGCTTTCCGGGACAGGGTCCCGGGGAGCTGTTTTTT. It yields the protein CASSFPGQGPGELFF.

The V gene is TRBV5-1, the J gene TRBJ1-3; possible D gene TRBD1, 6 bases. Trimming shortened V by 0 bases and J by 3 bases, and 10 bases separated the two germline ends. CDR3 length: 15 amino acids. The germline CDR1 and CDR2 sequences are SGHRS and YFSETQ. In nucleotides, the CDR3 is TGCGCCAGCAGCTTGGATAACAGGGTTGGAAACACCATATATTTT. Protein: CASSLDNRVGNTIYF.

This clone has a handful of counts. The J gene is TRBJ1-2, the V gene TRBV7-8, with 9 bases lining up with TRBD1. The CDR3 has 14 amino acids. The germline CDR1 and CDR2 sequences are SGHVS and FQNEAQ. With 6 bases clipped from V and 3 bases from J, the junction kept 5 bases outside the gene matches. This CDR3 reads CASSFRDRDYGYTF. CDR3 coding DNA: TGTGCCAGCAGTTTCAGGGACAGGGACTATGGCTACACCTTC. The entire variable domain, with the rest obtained from reference TRBV7-8 and TRBJ1-2, is as follows: GAGVSQSPRYKVAKRGQDVALRCDPISGHVSLFWYQQALGQGPEFLTYFQNEAQLDKSGLPSDRFFAERPEGSVSTLKIQRTQQEDSAVYLCASSFRDRDYGYTFGSGTRLTVV.

The chain joins TRBV2 to TRBJ2-7; D is uncertain. This CDR3 has 13 amino acids. Germline-derived CDR1 and CDR2 are SNHLY and FYNNEI. V lost 6 bases and J 4 bases, leaving 13 bases between the germline ends. The CDR3 protein is CASRHLGPYEQYF. The CDR3 DNA is TGTGCCAGCAGACACCTTGGCCCATACGAGCAGTACTTC.

This clone was picked up one time. V usage is TRBV10-2 and J usage is TRBJ1-3, with D possibly TRBD1 on 5 matching bases. Germline values: CDR1 WSHSY, CDR2 SAAADI. The CDR3 length is 13 residues. V shed 7 bases and J shed 2 bases, with 9 bases lying between them. The CDR3 here is CASTPGTGNTIYF. In DNA, the CDR3 is TGCGCCAGCACCCCAGGGACTGGAAACACCATATATTTT.

This clone was seen only a few times. V usage is TRBV7-9 and J usage is TRBJ2-2; TRBD2 aligns across 8 bases. Per the germline V gene, CDR1 is SEHNR and CDR2 is FQNEAQ (reference sequence). J gave up 4 bases and V 6 bases, and 7 bases lay outside the gene matches. The CDR3 covers 15 residues. In DNA form, the CDR3 reads TGTGCCAGCAGGGACATCGGGGGGGCCACCGGGGAGCTGTTTTTT. It encodes CASRDIGGATGELFF. Complete variable domain (other parts from reference TRBV7-9 and TRBJ2-2): DTGVSQNPRHKITKRGQNVTFRCDPISEHNRLYWYRQTLGQGPEFLTYFQNEAQLEKSRLLSDRFSAERPKGSFSTLEIQRTEQGDSAMYLCASRDIGGATGELFFGEGSRLTVL.

This chain links TRBV15 with TRBJ1-6; D remains ambiguous. Between the trimmed V and J ends, which lost 0 bases and 7 bases, there was a span of 7 bases. Per germline, CDR1 LNHNV and CDR2 YYDKDF (reference sequence). The CDR3 totals 14 residues. The CDR3 sequence is CATSRDQYNSPLHF. CDR3 nucleotides: TGTGCCACCAGCAGAGATCAGTACAATTCACCCCTCCACTTT.

The chain links TRBV27 to TRBJ1-5, with D unresolved. V was clipped by 2 bases and J by 4 bases, with 9 bases between them. The germline V gene encodes CDR1 MNHEY and CDR2 SMNVEV (reference sequence). The CDR3 runs to 14 residues. The CDR3 protein is CASSLLGDNQPQHF. CDR3 nucleotide sequence: TGTGCCAGCAGTTTACTGGGCGATAATCAGCCCCAGCATTTT.

In its sample, this clone was seen a few times. V is TRBV10-3 and J is TRBJ1-2, with 10 positions matching TRBD1. CDR3 length equals 15 residues. The V and J ends lost 5 bases and 4 bases, in that order; junction bases with no gene match: 7. Germline CDR1 is ENHRY and CDR2 is SYGVKD. CDR3 nucleotides: TGTGCCATCAGTACTAAGACAGGGGGCGGCTATGGCTACACCTTC. Protein: CAISTKTGGGYGYTF.

The chain employs TRBV6-1 and TRBJ1-2, with TRBD1 identical over 9 bases. Trimming removed 8 bases from V and 3 bases from J; junction bases left unmatched: 7. The CDR3 consists of 14 residues. Germline V CDR1 and CDR2: MNHNS, SASEGT. This CDR3 is CASGRTGAHYGYTF. CDR3 DNA sequence: TGTGCCAGCGGACGGACAGGGGCTCACTATGGCTACACCTTC.

Regarding this clone: The junction departs from the called germline gene at one end, perhaps through a read error. This rearrangement joins TRBV2 to TRBJ2-7; TRBD1 aligns across 11 bases. The CDR3 contains 13 residues. From germline, CDR1 is SNHLY and CDR2 FYNNEI. This CDR3 is CASSTGQGASPGF. For the CDR3, the DNA is TGTGCCAGCAGTACCGGACAGGGGGCCTCCCCTGGGTTC.

The V gene is TRBV7-9, the J gene TRBJ2-1; 7 bases map to TRBD2. The CDR3 runs 12 residues. Germline CDR1 is SEHNR and CDR2 is FQNEAQ (reference sequence). V trimming: 1 base; J trimming: 11 bases; junction bases outside the gene matches: 2. In DNA, the CDR3 is TGTGCCAGCAGCTTAGAAGGGACTAAGCAGTTCTTC. Amino acid sequence: CASSLEGTKQFF.

The chain links TRBV6-1 to TRBJ2-3, with a weak D call TRBD1 (6 bases). In germline, CDR1 is MNHNS, CDR2 SASEGT. The CDR3 contains 16 residues. V was shortened by 1 base and J by 5 bases, with 16 bases between the two germline ends. As DNA, the CDR3 is TGTGCCAGCAGTGAAGAGGGACACCCCATGGGAGATACGCAGTATTTT. Amino acids: CASSEEGHPMGDTQYF.

Worth noting for this clone: One end of the junction is discordant with germline, which a read error may explain. Other DNA sequences of this sample code for an identical CDR3. V usage is TRBV9 and J usage is TRBJ2-2; 11 positions match TRBD2. The CDR3 is 16 amino acids. Looked up from germline, CDR1 is SGDLS and CDR2 is YYNGEE. CDR3 DNA sequence: TGTGCTAGCAGCGTAGGGCTAGCGGGGGGCACCGGGGAGCTGTTTTTT. Translation gives CASSVGLAGGTGELFF. The complete variable domain, with remaining parts taken from reference TRBV9 and TRBJ2-2, reads DSGVTQTPKHLITATGQRVTLRCSPRSGDLSVYWYQQSLDQGLQFLIQYYNGEERAKGNILERFSAQQFPDLHSELNLSSLELGDSALYFCASSVGLAGGTGELFFGEGSRLTVL.